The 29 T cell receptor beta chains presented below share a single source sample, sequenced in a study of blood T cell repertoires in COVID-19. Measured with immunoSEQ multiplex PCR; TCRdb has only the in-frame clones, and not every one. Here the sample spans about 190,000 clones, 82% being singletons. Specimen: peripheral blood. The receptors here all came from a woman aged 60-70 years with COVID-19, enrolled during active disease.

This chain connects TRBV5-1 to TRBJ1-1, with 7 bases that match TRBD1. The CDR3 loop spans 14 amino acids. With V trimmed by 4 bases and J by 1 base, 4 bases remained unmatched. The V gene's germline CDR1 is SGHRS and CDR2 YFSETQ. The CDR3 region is CASSQRQGNTEAFF. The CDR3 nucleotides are TGCGCCAGCAGCCAACGACAGGGGAACACTGAAGCTTTCTTT. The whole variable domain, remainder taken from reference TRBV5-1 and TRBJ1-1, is KAGVTQTPRYLIKTRGQQVTLSCSPISGHRSVSWYQQTPGQGLQFLFEYFSETQRNKGNFPGRFSGRQFSNSRSEMNVSTLELGDSALYLCASSQRQGNTEAFFGQGTRLTVV.

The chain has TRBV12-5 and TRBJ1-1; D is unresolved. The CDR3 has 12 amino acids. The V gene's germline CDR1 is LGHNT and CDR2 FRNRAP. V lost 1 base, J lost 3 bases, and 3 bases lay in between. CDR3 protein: CASGLGDTEAFF. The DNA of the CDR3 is TGTGCTAGTGGTTTGGGAGACACTGAAGCTTTCTTT.

The CDR3 DNA reads as TGTGCCAGCAGCTCCACCGCGGAAAAACTGTTTTTT. Translated, it gives CASSSTAEKLFF. The chain carries TRBV11-2 and TRBJ1-4, with no clear D. The CDR3 has 12 residues. Per germline, CDR1 SGHAT and CDR2 FQNNGV. V gave up 4 bases and J gave up 8 bases, with 8 bases separating them.

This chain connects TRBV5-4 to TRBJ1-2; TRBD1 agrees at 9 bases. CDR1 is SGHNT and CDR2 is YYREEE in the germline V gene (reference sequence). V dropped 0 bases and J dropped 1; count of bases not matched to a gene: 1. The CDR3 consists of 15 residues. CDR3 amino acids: CASSLGTGVNYGYTF. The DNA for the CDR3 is TGTGCCAGCAGCTTGGGGACAGGGGTTAACTATGGCTACACCTTC. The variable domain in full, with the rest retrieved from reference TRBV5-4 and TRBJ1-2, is ETGVTQSPTHLIKTRGQQVTLRCSSQSGHNTVSWYQQALGQGPQFIFQYYREEENGRGNFPPRFSGLQFPNYSSELNVNALELDDSALYLCASSLGTGVNYGYTFGSGTRLTVV.

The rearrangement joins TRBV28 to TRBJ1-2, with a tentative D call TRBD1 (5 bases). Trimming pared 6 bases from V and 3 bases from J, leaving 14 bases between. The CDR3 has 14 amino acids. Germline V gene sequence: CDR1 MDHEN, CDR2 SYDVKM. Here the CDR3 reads CASRGSEGYYGYTF. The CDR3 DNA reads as TGTGCCAGCAGGGGATCGGAGGGGTACTATGGCTACACCTTC.

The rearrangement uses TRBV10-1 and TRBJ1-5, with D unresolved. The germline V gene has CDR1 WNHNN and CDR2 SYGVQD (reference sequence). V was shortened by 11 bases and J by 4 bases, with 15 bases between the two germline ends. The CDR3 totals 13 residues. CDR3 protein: CASSRVGNQPQHF. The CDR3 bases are TGCGCCTCATCCCGGGTTGGGAATCAGCCCCAGCATTTT.

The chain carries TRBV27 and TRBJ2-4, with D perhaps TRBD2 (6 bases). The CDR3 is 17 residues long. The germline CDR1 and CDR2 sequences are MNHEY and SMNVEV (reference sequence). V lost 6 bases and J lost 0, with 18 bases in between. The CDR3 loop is CASRGIYRGLAKNIQYF. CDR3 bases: TGTGCCAGCAGGGGTATTTATCGGGGACTAGCCAAAAACATTCAGTACTTC.

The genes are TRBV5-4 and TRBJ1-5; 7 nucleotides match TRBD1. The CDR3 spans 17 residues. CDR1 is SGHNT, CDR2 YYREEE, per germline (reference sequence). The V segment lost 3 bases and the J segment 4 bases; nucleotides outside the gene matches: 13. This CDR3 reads CASSSGPGEGANQPQHF. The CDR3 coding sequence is TGTGCCAGCAGCTCAGGCCCAGGAGAGGGGGCTAATCAGCCCCAGCATTTT.

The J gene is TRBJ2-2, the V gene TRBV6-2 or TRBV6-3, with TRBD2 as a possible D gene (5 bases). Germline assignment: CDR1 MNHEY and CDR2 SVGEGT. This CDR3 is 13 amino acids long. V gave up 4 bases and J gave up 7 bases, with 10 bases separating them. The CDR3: CASSSRGNGELFF. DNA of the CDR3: TGTGCCAGCAGTTCCCGAGGGAACGGGGAGCTGTTTTTT.

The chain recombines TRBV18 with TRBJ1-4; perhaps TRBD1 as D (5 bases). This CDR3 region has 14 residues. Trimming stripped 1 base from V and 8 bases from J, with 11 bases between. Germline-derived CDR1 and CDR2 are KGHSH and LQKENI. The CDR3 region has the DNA TGTGCCAGCTCACCACTAGCAGGGCCGGAAAAACTGTTTTTT. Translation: CASSPLAGPEKLFF.

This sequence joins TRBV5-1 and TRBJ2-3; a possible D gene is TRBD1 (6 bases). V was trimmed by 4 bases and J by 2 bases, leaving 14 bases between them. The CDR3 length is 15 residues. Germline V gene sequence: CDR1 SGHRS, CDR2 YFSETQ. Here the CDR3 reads CASSEQDSYTDTQYF. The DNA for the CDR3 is TGCGCCAGCAGCGAGCAGGACAGCTACACAGATACGCAGTATTTT.

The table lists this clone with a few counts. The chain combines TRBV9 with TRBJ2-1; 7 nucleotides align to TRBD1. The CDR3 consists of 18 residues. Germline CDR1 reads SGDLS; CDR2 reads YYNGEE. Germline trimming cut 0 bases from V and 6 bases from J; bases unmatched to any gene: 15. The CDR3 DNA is TGTGCCAGCAGCGTAGGGCCGGGGTTGGCAGGGGGTATCAATGAGCAGTTCTTC. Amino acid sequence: CASSVGPGLAGGINEQFF.

CDR3 DNA sequence: TGTGCCAGCACCCCTCGGACTAGCGGAGGCCACTACGAGCAGTACTTC. Residues: CASTPRTSGGHYEQYF. V is TRBV28 and J is TRBJ2-7, with 10 bases fitting TRBD2. The CDR3 runs 16 residues. J lost 3 bases, V lost 7 bases, and 12 bases had no gene match. Germline CDR1 and CDR2: MDHEN and SYDVKM. Complete variable domain (other parts from reference TRBV28 and TRBJ2-7): DVKVTQSSRYLVKRTGEKVFLECVQDMDHENMFWYRQDPGLGLRLIYFSYDVKMKEKGDIPEGYSVSREKKERFSLILESASTNQTSMYLCASTPRTSGGHYEQYFGPGTRLTVT.

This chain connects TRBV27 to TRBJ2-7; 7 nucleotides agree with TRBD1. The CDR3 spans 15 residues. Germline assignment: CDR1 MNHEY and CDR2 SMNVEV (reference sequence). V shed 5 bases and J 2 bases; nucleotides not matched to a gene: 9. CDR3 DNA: TGTGCCAGCAGTCCAGGACAGGTAGAAACCTACGAGCAGTACTTC. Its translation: CASSPGQVETYEQYF.

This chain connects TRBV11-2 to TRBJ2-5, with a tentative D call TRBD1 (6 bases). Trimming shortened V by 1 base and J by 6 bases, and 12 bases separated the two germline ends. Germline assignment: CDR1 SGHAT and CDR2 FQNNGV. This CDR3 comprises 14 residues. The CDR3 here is CASSLVPGAQTQYF. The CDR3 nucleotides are TGTGCCAGCAGCTTAGTTCCAGGGGCACAGACCCAGTACTTC.

CDR3 bases: TGTGCCAGCAGTTTCCCGGGGGATCAAGAGACCCAGTACTTC. Translation gives CASSFPGDQETQYF. The V call is TRBV25-1, the J call TRBJ2-5; maybe TRBD2 (6 bases). This CDR3 comprises 14 residues. V was shortened by 5 bases and J by 2 bases, with 12 bases between the two germline ends. Per the germline V gene, CDR1 is MGHDK and CDR2 is SYGVNS. Supplemented by reference TRBV25-1 and TRBJ2-5, the full variable domain reads EADIYQTPRYLVIGTGKKITLECSQTMGHDKMYWYQQDPGMELHLIHYSYGVNSTEKGDLSSESTVSRIRTEHFPLTLESARPSHTSQYLCASSFPGDQETQYFGPGTRLLVL.

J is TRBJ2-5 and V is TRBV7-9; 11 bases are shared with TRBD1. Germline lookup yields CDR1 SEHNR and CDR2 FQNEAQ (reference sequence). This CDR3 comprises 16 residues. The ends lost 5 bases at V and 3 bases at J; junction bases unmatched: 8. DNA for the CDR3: TGTGCCAGCAGCAGGCTACCGGGACAGGGGGAAGAGACCCAGTACTTC. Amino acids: CASSRLPGQGEETQYF.

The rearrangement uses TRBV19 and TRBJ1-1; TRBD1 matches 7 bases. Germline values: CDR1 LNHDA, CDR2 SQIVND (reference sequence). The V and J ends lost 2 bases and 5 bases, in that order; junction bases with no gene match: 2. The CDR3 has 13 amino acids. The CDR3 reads CASSITGVTEAFF. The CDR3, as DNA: TGTGCCAGTAGTATAACAGGGGTTACTGAAGCTTTCTTT.

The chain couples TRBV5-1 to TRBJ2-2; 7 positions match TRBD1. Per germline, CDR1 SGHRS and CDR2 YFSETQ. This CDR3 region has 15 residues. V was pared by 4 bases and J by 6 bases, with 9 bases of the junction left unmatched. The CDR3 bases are TGCGCCAGCAGCCCATTACAGGGGCGGGCCGGGGAGCTGTTTTTT. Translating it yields CASSPLQGRAGELFF.

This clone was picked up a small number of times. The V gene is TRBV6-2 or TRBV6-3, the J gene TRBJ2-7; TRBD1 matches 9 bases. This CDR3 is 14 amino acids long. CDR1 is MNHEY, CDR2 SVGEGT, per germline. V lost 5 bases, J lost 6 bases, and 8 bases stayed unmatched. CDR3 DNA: TGTGCCAGCAGTCCCCCGGGACAGGGAGGCGAGCAGTACTTC. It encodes CASSPPGQGGEQYF.

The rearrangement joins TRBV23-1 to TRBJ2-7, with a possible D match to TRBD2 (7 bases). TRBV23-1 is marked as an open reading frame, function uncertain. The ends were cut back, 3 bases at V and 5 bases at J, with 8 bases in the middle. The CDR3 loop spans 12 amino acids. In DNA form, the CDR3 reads TGCGCCAGCAGTCAGCGGGGGCACGAGCAGTACTTC. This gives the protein CASSQRGHEQYF.

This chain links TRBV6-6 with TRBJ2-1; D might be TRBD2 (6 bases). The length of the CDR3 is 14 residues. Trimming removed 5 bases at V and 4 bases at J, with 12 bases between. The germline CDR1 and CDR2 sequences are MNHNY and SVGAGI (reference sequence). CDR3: CASSHGSRYNEQFF. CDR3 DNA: TGTGCCAGCAGTCACGGGAGTAGGTACAATGAGCAGTTCTTC.

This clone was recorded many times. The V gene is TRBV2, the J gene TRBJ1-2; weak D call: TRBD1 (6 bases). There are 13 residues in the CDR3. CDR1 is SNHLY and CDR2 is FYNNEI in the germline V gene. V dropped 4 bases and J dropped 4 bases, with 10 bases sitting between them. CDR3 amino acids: CASSVTGSYGYTF. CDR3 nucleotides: TGTGCCAGCAGTGTCACAGGGAGCTATGGCTACACCTTC.

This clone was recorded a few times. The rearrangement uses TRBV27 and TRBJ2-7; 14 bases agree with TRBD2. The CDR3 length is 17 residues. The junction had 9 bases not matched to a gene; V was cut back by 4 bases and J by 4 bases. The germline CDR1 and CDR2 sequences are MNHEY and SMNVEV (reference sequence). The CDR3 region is CASSSPGLAGVSYEQYF. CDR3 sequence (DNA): TGTGCCAGCAGTTCACCGGGACTAGCGGGAGTTTCATACGAGCAGTACTTC.

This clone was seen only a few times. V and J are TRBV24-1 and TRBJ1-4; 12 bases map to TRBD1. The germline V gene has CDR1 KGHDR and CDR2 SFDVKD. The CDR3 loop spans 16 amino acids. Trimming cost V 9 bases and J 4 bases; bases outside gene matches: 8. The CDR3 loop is CATLRDRGPYNEKLFF. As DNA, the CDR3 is TGTGCCACCCTTCGGGACAGGGGGCCTTATAATGAAAAACTGTTTTTT.

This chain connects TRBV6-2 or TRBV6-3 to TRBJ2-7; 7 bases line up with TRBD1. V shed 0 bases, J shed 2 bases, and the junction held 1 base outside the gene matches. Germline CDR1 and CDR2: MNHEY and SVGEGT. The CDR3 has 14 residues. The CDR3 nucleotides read TGTGCCAGCAGTTACTCTGGGACAGCCTACGAGCAGTACGTC. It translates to CASSYSGTAYEQYV.

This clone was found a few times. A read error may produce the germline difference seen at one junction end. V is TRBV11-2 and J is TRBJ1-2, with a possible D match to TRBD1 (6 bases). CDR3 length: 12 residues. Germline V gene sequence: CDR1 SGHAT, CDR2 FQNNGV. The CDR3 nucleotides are TGTGCCAGCAGCTTAAGGGTAGGGGACACTTACTTC. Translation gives CASSLRVGDTYF.

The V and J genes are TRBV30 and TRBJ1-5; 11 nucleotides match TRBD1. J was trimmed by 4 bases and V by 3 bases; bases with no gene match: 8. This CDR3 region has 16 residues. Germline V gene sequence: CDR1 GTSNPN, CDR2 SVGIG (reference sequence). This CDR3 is CAWRAPGTGGNQPQHF. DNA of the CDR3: TGTGCCTGGAGGGCTCCCGGGACAGGGGGGAATCAGCCCCAGCATTTT.

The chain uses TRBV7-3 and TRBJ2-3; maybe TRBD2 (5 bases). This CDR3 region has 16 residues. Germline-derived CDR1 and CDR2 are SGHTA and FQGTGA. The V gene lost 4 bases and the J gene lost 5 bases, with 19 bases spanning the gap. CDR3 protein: CASSSEMGSRGDTQYF. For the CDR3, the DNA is TGTGCCAGCAGCTCAGAGATGGGATCTCGGGGAGATACGCAGTATTTT.